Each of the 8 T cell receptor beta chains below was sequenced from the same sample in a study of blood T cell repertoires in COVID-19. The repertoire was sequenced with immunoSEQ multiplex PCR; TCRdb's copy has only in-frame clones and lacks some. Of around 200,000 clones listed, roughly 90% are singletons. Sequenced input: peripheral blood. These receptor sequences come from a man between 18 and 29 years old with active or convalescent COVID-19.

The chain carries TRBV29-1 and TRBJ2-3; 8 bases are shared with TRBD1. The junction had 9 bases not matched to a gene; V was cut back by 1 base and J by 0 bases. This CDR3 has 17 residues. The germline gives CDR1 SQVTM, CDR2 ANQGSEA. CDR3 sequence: CSVEGAGGRESTDTQYF. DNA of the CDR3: TGCAGCGTTGAAGGGGCAGGGGGCCGAGAGAGCACAGATACGCAGTATTTT.

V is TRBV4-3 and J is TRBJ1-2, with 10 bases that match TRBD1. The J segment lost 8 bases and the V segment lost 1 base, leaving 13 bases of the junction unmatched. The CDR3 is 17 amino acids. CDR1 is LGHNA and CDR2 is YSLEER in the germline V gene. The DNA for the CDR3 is TGCGCCAGCAGCCAAGGGACAGGGGGAACCACCCAGGGCGGCTACACCTTC. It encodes CASSQGTGGTTQGGYTF.

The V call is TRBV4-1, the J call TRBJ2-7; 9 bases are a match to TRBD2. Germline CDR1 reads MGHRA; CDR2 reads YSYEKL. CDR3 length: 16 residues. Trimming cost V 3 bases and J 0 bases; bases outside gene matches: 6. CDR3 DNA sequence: TGCGCCAGCAGCCATAGACTAGCGGCGAGCTCCTACGAGCAGTACTTC. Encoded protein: CASSHRLAASSYEQYF.

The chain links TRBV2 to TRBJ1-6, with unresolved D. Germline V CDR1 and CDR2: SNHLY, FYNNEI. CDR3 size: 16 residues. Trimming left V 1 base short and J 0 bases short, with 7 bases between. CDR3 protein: CASSEDSFSYNSPLHF. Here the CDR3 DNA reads TGTGCCAGCAGTGAAGACAGCTTCTCCTATAATTCACCCCTCCACTTT.

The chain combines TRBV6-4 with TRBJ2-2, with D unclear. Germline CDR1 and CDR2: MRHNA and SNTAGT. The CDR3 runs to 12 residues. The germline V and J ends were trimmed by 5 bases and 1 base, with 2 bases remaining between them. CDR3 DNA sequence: TGTGCCAGCAGTCAGAACACCGGGGAGCTGTTTTTT. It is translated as CASSQNTGELFF.

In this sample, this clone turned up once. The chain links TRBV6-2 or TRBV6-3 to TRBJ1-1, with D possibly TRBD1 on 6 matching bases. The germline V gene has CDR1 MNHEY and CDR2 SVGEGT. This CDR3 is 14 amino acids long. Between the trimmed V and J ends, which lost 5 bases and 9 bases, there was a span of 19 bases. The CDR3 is CASSDGGRRHQAFF. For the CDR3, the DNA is TGTGCCAGCAGTGATGGGGGCAGGAGACACCAAGCTTTCTTT.

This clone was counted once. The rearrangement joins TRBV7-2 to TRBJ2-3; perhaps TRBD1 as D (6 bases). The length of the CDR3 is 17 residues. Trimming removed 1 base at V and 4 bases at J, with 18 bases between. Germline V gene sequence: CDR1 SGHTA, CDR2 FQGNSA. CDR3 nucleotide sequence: TGTGCCAGCAGCTTAGGAATTTCGGCAGGGGTTGCAGATACGCAGTATTTT. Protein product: CASSLGISAGVADTQYF.

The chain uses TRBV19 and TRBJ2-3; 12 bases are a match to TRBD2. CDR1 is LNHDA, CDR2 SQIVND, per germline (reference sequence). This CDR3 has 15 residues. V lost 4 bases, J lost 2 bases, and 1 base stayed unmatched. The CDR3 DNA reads TGTGCCAGTAGTAGGACTAGCGGGAACACAGATACGCAGTATTTT. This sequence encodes CASSRTSGNTDTQYF.